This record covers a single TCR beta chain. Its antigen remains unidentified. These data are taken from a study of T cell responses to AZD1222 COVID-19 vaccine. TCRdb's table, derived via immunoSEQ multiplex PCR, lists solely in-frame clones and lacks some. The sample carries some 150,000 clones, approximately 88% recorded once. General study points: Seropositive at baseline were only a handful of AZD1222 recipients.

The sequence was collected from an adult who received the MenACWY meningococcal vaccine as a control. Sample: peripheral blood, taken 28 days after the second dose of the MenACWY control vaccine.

The DNA for the CDR3 is TGTGCCAGCAGCTTAGACAGGGTCGGTGTTTCTTTCTTT. It specifies CASSLDRVGVSFF. The chain couples TRBV7-2 to TRBJ1-1; TRBD1 is a possible D gene (6 bases). The CDR3 loop spans 13 amino acids. Germline loops: CDR1 SGHTA, CDR2 FQGNSA. Trimming took off 1 base at V and 12 bases at J, with 15 bases between the two ends.